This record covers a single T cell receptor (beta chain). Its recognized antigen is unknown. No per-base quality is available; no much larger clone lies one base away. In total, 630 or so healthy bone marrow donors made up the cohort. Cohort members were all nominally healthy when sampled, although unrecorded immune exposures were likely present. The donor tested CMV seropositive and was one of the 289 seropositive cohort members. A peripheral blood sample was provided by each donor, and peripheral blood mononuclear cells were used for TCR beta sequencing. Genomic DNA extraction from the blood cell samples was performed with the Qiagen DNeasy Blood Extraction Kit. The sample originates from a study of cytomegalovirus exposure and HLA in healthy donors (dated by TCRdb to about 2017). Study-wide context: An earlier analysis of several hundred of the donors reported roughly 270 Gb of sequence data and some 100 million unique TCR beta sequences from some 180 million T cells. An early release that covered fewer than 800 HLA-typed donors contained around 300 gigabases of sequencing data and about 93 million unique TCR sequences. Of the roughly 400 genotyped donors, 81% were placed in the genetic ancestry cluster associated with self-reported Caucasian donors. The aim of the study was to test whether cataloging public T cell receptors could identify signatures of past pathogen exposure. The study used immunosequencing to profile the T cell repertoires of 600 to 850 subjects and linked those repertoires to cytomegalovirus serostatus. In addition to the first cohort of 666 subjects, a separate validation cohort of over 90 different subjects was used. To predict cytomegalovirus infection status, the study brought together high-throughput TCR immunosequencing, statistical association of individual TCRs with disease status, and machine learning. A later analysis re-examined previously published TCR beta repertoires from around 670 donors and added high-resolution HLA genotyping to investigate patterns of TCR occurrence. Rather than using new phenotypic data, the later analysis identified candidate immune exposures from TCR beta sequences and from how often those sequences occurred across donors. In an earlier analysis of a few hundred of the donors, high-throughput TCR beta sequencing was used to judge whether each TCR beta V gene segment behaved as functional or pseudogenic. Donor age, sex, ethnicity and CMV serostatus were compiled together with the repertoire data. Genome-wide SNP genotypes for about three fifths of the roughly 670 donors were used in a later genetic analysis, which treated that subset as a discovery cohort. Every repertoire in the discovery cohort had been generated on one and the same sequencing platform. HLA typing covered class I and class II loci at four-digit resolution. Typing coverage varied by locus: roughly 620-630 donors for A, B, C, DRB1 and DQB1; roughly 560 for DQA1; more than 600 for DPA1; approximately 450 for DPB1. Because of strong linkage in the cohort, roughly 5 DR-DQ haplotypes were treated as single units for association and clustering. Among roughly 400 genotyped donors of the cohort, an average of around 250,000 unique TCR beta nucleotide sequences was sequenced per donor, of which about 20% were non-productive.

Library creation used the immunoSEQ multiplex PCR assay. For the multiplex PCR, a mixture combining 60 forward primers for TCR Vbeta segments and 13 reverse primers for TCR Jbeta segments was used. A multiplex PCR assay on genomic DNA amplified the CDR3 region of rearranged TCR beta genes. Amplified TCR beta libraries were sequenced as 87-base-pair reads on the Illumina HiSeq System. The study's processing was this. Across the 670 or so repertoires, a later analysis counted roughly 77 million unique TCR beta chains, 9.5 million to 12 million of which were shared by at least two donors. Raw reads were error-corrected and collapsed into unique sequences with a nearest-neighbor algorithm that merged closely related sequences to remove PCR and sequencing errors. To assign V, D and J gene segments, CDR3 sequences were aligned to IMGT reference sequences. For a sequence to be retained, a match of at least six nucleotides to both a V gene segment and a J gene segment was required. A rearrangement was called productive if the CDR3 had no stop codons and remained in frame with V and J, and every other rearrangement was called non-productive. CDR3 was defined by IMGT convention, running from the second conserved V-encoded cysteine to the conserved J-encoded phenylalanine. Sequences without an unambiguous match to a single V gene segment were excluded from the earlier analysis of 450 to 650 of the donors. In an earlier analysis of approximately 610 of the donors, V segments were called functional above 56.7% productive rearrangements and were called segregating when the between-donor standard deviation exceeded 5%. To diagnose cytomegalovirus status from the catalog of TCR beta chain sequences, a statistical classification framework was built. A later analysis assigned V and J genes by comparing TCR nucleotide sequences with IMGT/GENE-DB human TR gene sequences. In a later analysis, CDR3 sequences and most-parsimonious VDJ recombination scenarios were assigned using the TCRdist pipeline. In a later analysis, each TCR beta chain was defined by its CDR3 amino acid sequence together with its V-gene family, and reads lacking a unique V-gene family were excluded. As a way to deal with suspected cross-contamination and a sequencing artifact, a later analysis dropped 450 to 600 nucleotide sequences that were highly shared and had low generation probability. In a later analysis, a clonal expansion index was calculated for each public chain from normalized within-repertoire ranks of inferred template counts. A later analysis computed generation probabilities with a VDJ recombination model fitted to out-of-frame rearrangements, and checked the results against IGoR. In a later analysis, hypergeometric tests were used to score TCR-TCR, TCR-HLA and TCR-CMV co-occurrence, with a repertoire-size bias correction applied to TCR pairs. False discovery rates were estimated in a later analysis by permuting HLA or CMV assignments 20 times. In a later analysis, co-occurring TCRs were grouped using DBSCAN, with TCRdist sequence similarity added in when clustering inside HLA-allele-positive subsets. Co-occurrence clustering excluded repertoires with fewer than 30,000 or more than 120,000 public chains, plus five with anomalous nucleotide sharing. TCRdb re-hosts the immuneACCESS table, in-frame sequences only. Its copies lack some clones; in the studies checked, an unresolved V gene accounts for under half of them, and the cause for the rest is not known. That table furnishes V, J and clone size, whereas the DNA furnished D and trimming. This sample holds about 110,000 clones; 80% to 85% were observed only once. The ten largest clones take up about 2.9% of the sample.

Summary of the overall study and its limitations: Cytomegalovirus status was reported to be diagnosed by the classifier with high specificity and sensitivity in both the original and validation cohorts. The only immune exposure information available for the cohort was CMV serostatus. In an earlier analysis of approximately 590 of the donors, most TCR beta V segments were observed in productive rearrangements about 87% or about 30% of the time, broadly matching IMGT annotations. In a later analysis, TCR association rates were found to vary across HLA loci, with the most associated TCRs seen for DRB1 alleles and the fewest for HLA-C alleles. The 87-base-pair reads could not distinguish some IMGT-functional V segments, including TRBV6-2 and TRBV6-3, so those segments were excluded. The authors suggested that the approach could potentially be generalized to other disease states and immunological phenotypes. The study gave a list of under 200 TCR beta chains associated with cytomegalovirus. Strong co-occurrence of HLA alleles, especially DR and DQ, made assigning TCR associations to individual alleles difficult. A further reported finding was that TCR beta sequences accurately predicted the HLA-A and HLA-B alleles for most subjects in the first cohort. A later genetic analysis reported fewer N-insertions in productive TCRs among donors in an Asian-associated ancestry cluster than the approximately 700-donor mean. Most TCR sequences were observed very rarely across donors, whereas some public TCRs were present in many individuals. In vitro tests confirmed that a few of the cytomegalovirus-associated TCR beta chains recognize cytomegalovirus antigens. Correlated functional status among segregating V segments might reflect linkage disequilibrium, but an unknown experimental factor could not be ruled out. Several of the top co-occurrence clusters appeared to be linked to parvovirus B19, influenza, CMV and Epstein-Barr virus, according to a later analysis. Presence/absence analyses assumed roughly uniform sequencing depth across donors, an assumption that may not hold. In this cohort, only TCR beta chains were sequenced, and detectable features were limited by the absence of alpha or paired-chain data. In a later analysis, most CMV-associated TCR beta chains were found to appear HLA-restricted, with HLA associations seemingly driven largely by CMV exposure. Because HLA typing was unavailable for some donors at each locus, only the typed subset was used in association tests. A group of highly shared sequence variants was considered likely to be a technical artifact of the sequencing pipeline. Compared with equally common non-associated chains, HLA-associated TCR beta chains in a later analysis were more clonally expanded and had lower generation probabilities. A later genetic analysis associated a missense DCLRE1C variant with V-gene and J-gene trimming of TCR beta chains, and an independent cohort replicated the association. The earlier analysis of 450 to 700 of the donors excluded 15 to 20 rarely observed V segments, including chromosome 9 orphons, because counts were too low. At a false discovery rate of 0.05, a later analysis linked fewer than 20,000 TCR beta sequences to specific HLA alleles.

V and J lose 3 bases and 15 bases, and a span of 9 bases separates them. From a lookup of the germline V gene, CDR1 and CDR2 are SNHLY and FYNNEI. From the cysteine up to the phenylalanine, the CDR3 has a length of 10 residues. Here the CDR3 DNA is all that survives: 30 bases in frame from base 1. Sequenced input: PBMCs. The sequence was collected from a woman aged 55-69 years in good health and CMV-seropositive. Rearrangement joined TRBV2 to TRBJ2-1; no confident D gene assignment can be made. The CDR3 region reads CASSDTIGFF. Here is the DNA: TGTGCCAGCAGTGATACGATCGGGTTCTTC.